The sequence of this T cell receptor (beta chain) was determined in a study of blood T cell repertoires in COVID-19. The CDR3 contains 17 residues. Germline CDR1 and CDR2: LGHNA and YNFKEQ. V shed 3 bases and J 4 bases; nucleotides not matched to a gene: 8. At least ten counts were recorded for this clone. TCRdb keeps only in-frame clones here, not all; method: immunoSEQ multiplex PCR. The profile covers about 430,000 clones, with 85% to 90% appearing a single time and approximately 1.2% taken by the ten largest. The source of this sequence is a man aged 25-45 years who had recovered from COVID-19. Sequencing was carried out using PBMCs or T cells enriched from blood (not recorded which). The chain carries TRBV4-2 and TRBJ2-1; the match to TRBD2 covers 11 bases. CDR3 sequence (DNA): TGTGCCAGCAGCCACGGTGCCGGGACTAGCGGATACAATGAGCAGTTCTTC. Amino acids: CASSHGAGTSGYNEQFF.